These 6 T cell receptor beta chains originate from one sample sequenced in a study of cytomegalovirus exposure and HLA in healthy donors. The PCR contained 60 Vbeta and 13 Jbeta primers. Assay used: immunoSEQ multiplex PCR; TCRdb lists only in-frame clones, some missing. This sample yields about 120,000 clones, of which approximately 9.4% are seen a single time; less than 4% belongs to the top ten. The sequenced sample was PBMCs. The origin of the receptors is a man between 25 and 39 years old in good health and CMV-seronegative.

This clone appeared many times. This chain joins TRBV5-4 and TRBJ2-1; TRBD2 matches at 12 bases. The CDR3 extends over 16 amino acids. Losses at the gene ends were 4 bases for V and 0 bases for J; bases not matched to a gene: 2. CDR1 and CDR2 (germline): SGHNT, YYREEE (reference sequence). DNA for the CDR3: TGTGCCAGCAGCCTAGCGGGGGGGCCCTCCTACAATGAGCAGTTCTTC. It translates to CASSLAGGPSYNEQFF.

The sample holds a few counts of this clone. This sequence joins TRBV2 and TRBJ1-5; D unresolved. The CDR3 sequence is 15 residues long. Trimming stripped 1 base from V and 1 base from J, with 8 bases between. Per germline, CDR1 SNHLY and CDR2 FYNNEI. The CDR3 here is CASSEVVRSNQPQHF. CDR3 coding DNA: TGTGCCAGCAGTGAAGTAGTACGGAGCAATCAGCCCCAGCATTTT. Drawing the rest from reference TRBV2 and TRBJ1-5, the complete variable domain is EPEVTQTPSHQVTQMGQEVILRCVPISNHLYFYWYRQILGQKVEFLVSFYNNEISEKSEIFDDQFSVERPDGSNFTLKIRSTKLEDSAMYFCASSEVVRSNQPQHFGDGTRLSIL.

This clone was seen repeatedly, ten times or more. The chain joins TRBV7-9 to TRBJ1-1; D remains unclear. This CDR3 has 13 amino acids. Trimming removed 4 bases from V and 3 bases from J, with 9 bases in between. Germline V lookup: CDR1 SEHNR, CDR2 FQNEAQ (reference sequence). The CDR3 here is CASSSSGHTEAFF. CDR3 nucleotides: TGTGCCAGCAGCTCCAGCGGTCACACTGAAGCTTTCTTT.

The V and J genes are TRBV4-3 and TRBJ1-1, with D hard to call. Per germline, CDR1 LGHNA and CDR2 YSLEER. CDR3 length: 12 residues. V gave up 3 bases and J gave up 7 bases, with 9 bases separating them. CDR3 in amino acids: CASSHMAGEAFF. CDR3 DNA: TGCGCCAGCAGCCACATGGCGGGTGAAGCTTTCTTT.

The table lists this clone with a few counts. The rearrangement links TRBV5-6 to TRBJ2-1, with unresolved D. This CDR3 comprises 13 residues. Germline loops: CDR1 SGHDT, CDR2 YYEEEE. V lost 4 bases to trimming and J lost 4 bases, with 9 bases between them. The CDR3, as DNA: TGTGCCAGCAGCCCGACTTCTTACAATGAGCAGTTCTTC. Its protein product is CASSPTSYNEQFF.

The chain carries TRBV19 and TRBJ2-7, with D unclear. Deletions cut 7 bases from V and 9 bases from J, with 19 bases between. Germline-derived CDR1 and CDR2 are LNHDA and SQIVND (reference sequence). The length of the CDR3 is 13 residues. The chain's CDR3 is CASTPSGSRRQYF. CDR3 DNA: TGTGCCAGTACCCCATCGGGTAGCCGTCGGCAGTACTTC.